The next 18 T cell receptor beta chains were all read from a single sample in a study of T cells in Graves' hyperthyroidism and ophthalmopathy. There were TCR beta CDR3 regions amplified from RNA transcripts. A first-round RT-PCR of the TCR CDR3 used the HTBI primer set. TCRdb independently ran MiXCR on the multiplex PCR reads; one entry per CDR3 protein. The sample lists about 290,000 distinct CDR3 sequences; 12% to 15% were seen once. Input material: blood. These receptors originate from a woman aged 40 to 50 with Graves' hyperthyroidism.

Notes on this clonotype: One junction end does not reproduce the germline sequence, and a read error may be involved. This chain connects TRBV2 to TRBJ2-5; TRBD2 might be the D (6 bases). This CDR3 region has 14 residues. CDR1 is SNHLY and CDR2 is FYNNEI in the germline V gene. The CDR3 sequence: CASSERTTRETQYF. Here the CDR3 DNA reads TGCGCCAGCAGTGAGAGGACTACCCGGGAGACCCAGTACTTC.

V and J are TRBV11-3 and TRBJ2-3; D ambiguous. CDR3 length: 10 residues. Per germline, CDR1 SGHNT and CDR2 YENEEA. V was pared by 8 bases and J by 6 bases, with 6 bases between. CDR3 DNA sequence: TGTGCCAGCGCCGGTGATACGCAGTATTTT. Its protein is CASAGDTQYF.

This clonotype has a count of ten or more. In DNA form, the CDR3 reads TGTGCCACCAGTGACGGGACAGACACAGATACGCAGTATTTT. Residues: CATSDGTDTDTQYF. This chain connects TRBV24-1 to TRBJ2-3, with 7 bases lining up with TRBD1. V lost 4 bases and J lost 2; bases outside the gene matches: 2. The germline V gene has CDR1 KGHDR and CDR2 SFDVKD. This CDR3 has 14 amino acids.

A remark on this clonotype: A read error may be the cause here, since a much bigger clone is one base away. V usage is TRBV28 and J usage is TRBJ1-1, with a weak D call TRBD1 (5 bases). V was shortened by 11 bases and J by 2 bases, with 15 bases between the two germline ends. The germline gives CDR1 MDHEN, CDR2 SYDVKM. The CDR3 is 13 amino acids. The CDR3, as DNA: TGTGCCGGCACCCGGGGCTCCAACACTGAAGCTTTCTTT. This gives the protein CAGTRGSNTEAFF.

A few counts support this clonotype. The chain couples TRBV19 to TRBJ2-4, with D tentatively TRBD2 (5 bases). Germline values: CDR1 LNHDA, CDR2 SQIVND (reference sequence). The CDR3 runs 16 residues. V was cut by 3 bases and J by 0 bases, with 12 bases left in between. CDR3 DNA sequence: TGTGCCAGTAGTATGAAGGGAGCGGTAGCCAAAAACATTCAGTACTTC. This sequence encodes CASSMKGAVAKNIQYF.

This clonotype has a handful of counts. The CDR3 here is CASSPPGGSSSGYTF. As DNA, the CDR3 is TGTGCCAGCTCACCACCAGGGGGCTCGTCGTCTGGCTACACCTTC. The chain recombines TRBV18 with TRBJ1-2; 7 bases align to TRBD1. This CDR3 comprises 15 residues. Germline V gene data show CDR1 as KGHSH and CDR2 as LQKENI. The ends lost 0 bases at V and 7 bases at J; junction bases unmatched: 8.

This chain uses TRBV6-1 with TRBJ2-7; 7 bases agree with TRBD1. V dropped 7 bases and J dropped 7; count of bases not matched to a gene: 16. Germline V lookup: CDR1 MNHNS, CDR2 SASEGT. This CDR3 has 15 amino acids. CDR3 protein: CASKLGTDPRGEQYF. The CDR3 DNA reads as TGTGCCAGCAAACTAGGGACAGACCCTAGGGGGGAGCAGTACTTC.

This clonotype was seen many times. V gene TRBV7-2 combines with J gene TRBJ2-1; 10 nucleotides agree with TRBD2. Germline CDR1 reads SGHTA; CDR2 reads FQGNSA. The CDR3 runs to 15 residues. Trimming cost V 1 base and J 6 bases; bases outside gene matches: 3. This chain's CDR3 is CASSLVWTSGNEQFF. The CDR3 DNA reads TGTGCCAGCAGCTTAGTTTGGACTAGCGGCAATGAGCAGTTCTTC.

The V call is TRBV10-2, the J call TRBJ2-7, with 9 bases lining up with TRBD2. V gave up 6 bases and J gave up 5 bases; unmatched junction bases: 11. The V gene's germline CDR1 is WSHSY and CDR2 SAAADI. The CDR3 runs to 15 residues. CDR3 sequence: CASRKDGTSIHEQYF. For the CDR3, the DNA is TGCGCCAGCAGAAAGGATGGGACTAGCATCCACGAGCAGTACTTC.

This clonotype was detected ten times or more. The gene calls are TRBV28 and TRBJ2-4, with D perhaps matching TRBD1 (6 bases). The germline CDR1 and CDR2 sequences are MDHEN and SYDVKM. The CDR3 is made up of 15 amino acids. With 4 bases removed from V and 0 bases from J, the gap between germline ends came to 10 bases. CDR3 nucleotide sequence: TGTGCCAGCAGTTCAGGACAGATAGCCAAAAACATTCAGTACTTC. Protein sequence: CASSSGQIAKNIQYF.

This clonotype was seen a handful of times. The genes are TRBV7-3 and TRBJ2-3, with D uncertain. The germline gives CDR1 SGHTA, CDR2 FQGTGA. CDR3 size: 11 residues. Trimming removed 4 bases at V and 10 bases at J, with 9 bases between. This chain's CDR3 is CASSSLGAQYF. CDR3 DNA sequence: TGTGCCAGCAGCTCCCTAGGTGCGCAGTATTTT. Full variable domain (outside the CDR3, taken from reference TRBV7-3 and TRBJ2-3): GAGVSQTPSNKVTEKGKYVELRCDPISGHTALYWYRQSLGQGPEFLIYFQGTGAADDSGLPNDRFFAVRPEGSVSTLKIQRTERGDSAVYLCASSSLGAQYFGPGTRLTVL.

This clonotype was seen just once. The junction and the germline gene differ at one end; a read error may be behind it. The V gene is TRBV18, the J gene TRBJ1-5; D uncertain. The CDR3 runs 14 residues. Germline values: CDR1 KGHSH, CDR2 LQKENI. The CDR3 loop is CGSSPGAGNQPQHF. The CDR3 nucleotides read TGTGGCAGCTCACCCGGAGCTGGCAATCAGCCCCAGCATTTT.

The sample holds a few counts of this clonotype. The chain is built from TRBV7-2 and TRBJ1-6, with D maybe TRBD1 (5 bases). CDR1 and CDR2 (germline): SGHTA, FQGNSA. The length of the CDR3 is 13 residues. The V end lost 5 bases, the J end lost 9 bases, and 11 bases lay between the germline ends. The CDR3 loop reads CASSPGGGSPLHF. In nucleotides, the CDR3 is TGTGCCAGCAGCCCCGGCGGGGGTTCACCCCTCCACTTT.

This clonotype has ten or more counts. The CDR3 nucleotides read TGCAGTGCTAGGGCGCCTCGGCAACTCTACGAGCAGTACTTC. Encoded protein: CSARAPRQLYEQYF. J is TRBJ2-7 and V is TRBV20-1; no firm D call. The germline V gene encodes CDR1 DFQATT and CDR2 SNEGSKA (reference sequence). CDR3 length equals 14 residues. Trimming took 3 bases from V and 3 from J, leaving 15 bases between them.

This clonotype showed up just a few times. The chain has TRBV3-1 and TRBJ2-5; TRBD1 agrees at 9 bases. In germline, CDR1 is LGHDT, CDR2 YNNKEL (reference sequence). The CDR3 is made up of 18 amino acids. The V and J ends lost 2 bases and 5 bases, in that order; junction bases with no gene match: 15. The CDR3 bases are TGTGCCAGCAGCCAATCGCAACTCGGACAGGGGCGCGGTGAGACCCAGTACTTC. It codes for CASSQSQLGQGRGETQYF.

CDR3 amino acids: CSALSYNEQFF. Written as DNA, the CDR3 is TGCAGTGCCCTGTCCTACAATGAGCAGTTCTTC. J is TRBJ2-1 and V is TRBV20-1; no clear D gene. CDR3 length equals 11 residues. V was clipped by 6 bases and J by 1 base, with 4 bases between them. Germline assignment: CDR1 DFQATT and CDR2 SNEGSKA (reference sequence).

There are many counts of this clonotype. CDR3 sequence reads: CASSEQVRGEAFF. As DNA, the CDR3 is TGTGCCAGCAGCGAACAGGTCCGGGGTGAAGCTTTCTTT. The V gene is TRBV12-3 or TRBV12-4, the J gene TRBJ1-1, with D possibly matching TRBD1 (5 bases). The V end was cut by 6 bases, the J end by 7 bases, with 15 bases between. This CDR3 spans 13 amino acids.

This clonotype showed up just a few times. J is TRBJ1-6 and V is TRBV5-8; no clear D gene. The CDR3 has 11 amino acids. The V and J ends lost 2 bases and 8 bases respectively, with 2 bases between them. The V gene's germline CDR1 is SGHTS and CDR2 YDEGEE. For the CDR3, the DNA is TGTGCCAGCAGCTTCTATTCACCCCTCCACTTT. Its protein product is CASSFYSPLHF.